This entry concerns a single T cell receptor (beta chain). The sample originates from a study of T cell responses to AZD1222 COVID-19 vaccine. The trim removed 4 bases at V and 3 bases at J, leaving 6 bases unmatched. The CDR3 covers 14 residues. Germline loops: CDR1 SGHNT, CDR2 YYREEE (reference sequence). The assay was immunoSEQ multiplex PCR, and TCRdb's table has in-frame clones only and misses some. The sample has around 120,000 clones, about nine tenths seen once. The sequencing used peripheral blood, collected on day 0 of AZD1222 vaccination. The chain joins TRBV5-4 to TRBJ2-7; 8 bases agree with TRBD2. The origin of this receptor is an adult in good health. CDR3 sequence: CASSRSGTNYEQYF. DNA for the CDR3: TGTGCCAGCAGCCGTAGCGGGACTAACTACGAGCAGTACTTC.